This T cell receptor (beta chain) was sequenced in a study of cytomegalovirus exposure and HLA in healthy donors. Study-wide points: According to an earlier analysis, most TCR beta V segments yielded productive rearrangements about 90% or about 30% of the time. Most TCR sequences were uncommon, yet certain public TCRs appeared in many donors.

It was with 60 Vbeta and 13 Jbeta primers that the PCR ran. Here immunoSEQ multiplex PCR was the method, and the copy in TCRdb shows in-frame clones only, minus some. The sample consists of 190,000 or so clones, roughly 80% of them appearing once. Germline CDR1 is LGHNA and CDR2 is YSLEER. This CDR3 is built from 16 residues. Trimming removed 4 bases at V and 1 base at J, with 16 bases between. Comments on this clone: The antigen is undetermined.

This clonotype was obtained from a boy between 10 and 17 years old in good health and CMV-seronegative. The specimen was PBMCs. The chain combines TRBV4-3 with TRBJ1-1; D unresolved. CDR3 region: CASSLLPGRGNTEAFF. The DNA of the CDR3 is TGCGCCAGCAGCCTTCTCCCCGGCCGGGGGAACACTGAAGCTTTCTTT.